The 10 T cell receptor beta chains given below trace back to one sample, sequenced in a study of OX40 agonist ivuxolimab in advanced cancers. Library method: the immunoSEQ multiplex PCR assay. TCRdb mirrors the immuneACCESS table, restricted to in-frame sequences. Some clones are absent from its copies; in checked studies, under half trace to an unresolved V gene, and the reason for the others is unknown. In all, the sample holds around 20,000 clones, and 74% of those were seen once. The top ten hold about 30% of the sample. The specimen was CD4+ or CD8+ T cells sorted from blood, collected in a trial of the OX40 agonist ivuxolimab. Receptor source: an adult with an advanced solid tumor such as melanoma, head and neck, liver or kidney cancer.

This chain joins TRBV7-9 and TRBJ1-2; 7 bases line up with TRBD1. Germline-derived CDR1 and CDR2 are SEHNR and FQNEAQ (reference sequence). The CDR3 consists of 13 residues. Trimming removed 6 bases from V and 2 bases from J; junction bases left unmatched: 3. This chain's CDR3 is CASRTGWNYGYTF. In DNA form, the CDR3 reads TGTGCCAGCAGGACAGGGTGGAACTATGGCTACACCTTC.

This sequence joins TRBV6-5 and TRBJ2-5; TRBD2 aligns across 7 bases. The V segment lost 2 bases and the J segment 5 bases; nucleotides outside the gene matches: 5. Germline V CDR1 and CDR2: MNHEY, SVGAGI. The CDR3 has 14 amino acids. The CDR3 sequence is CASSYGRGLETQYF. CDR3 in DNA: TGTGCCAGCAGTTACGGGCGGGGGTTGGAGACCCAGTACTTC.

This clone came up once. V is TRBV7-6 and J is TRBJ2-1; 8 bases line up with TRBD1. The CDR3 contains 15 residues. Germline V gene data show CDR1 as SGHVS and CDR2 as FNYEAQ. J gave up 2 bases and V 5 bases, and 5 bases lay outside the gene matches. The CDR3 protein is CASSRSGGPYNEQFF. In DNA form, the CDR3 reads TGTGCCAGCAGCCGATCAGGGGGCCCCTACAATGAGCAGTTCTTC.

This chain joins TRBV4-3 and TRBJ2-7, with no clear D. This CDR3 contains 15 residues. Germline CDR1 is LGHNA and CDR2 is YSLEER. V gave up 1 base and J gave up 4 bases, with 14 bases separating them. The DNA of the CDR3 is TGCGCCAGCAGCCAAGCTATAGGGCCCCCTTACGAGCAGTACTTC. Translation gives CASSQAIGPPYEQYF.

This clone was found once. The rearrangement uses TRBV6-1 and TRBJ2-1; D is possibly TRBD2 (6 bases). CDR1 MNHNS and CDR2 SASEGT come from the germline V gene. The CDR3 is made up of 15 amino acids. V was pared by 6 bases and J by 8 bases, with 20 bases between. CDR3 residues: CASRQPGGPSDEQFF. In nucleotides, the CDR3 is TGTGCCAGCAGACAGCCCGGAGGGCCCTCGGATGAGCAGTTCTTC.

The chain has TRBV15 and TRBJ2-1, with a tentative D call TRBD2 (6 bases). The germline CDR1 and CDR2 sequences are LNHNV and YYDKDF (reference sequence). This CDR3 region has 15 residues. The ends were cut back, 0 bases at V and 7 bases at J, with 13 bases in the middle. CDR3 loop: CATSRELGGGNEQFF. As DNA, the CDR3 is TGTGCCACCAGCAGAGAATTGGGAGGCGGGAATGAGCAGTTCTTC.

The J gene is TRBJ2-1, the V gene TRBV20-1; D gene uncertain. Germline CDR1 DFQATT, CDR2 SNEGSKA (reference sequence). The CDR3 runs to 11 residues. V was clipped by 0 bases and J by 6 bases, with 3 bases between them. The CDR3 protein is CSARDFNEQFF. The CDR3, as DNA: TGCAGTGCTAGAGATTTCAATGAGCAGTTCTTC.

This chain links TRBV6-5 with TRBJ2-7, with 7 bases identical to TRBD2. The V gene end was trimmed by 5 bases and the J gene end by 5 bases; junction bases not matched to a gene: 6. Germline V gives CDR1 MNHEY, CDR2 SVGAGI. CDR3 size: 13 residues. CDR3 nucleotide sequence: TGTGCCAGCAGTCACCGGGAGGACGACGAGCAGTACTTC. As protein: CASSHREDDEQYF.

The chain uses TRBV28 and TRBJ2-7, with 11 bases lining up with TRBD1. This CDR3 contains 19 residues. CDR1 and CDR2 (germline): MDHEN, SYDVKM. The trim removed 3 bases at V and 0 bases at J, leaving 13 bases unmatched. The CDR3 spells CASSLEGQGATLSSYEQYF. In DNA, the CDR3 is TGTGCCAGCAGTTTGGAAGGACAGGGGGCGACCCTCTCCTCCTACGAGCAGTACTTC. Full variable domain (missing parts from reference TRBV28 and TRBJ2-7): DVKVTQSSRYLVKRTGEKVFLECVQDMDHENMFWYRQDPGLGLRLIYFSYDVKMKEKGDIPEGYSVSREKKERFSLILESASTNQTSMYLCASSLEGQGATLSSYEQYFGPGTRLTVT.

In DNA form, the CDR3 reads TGTGCCAGCTCCCCGGACAGTAACTATGGCTACACCTTC. Protein product: CASSPDSNYGYTF. The J gene is TRBJ1-2, the V gene TRBV7-9; the D gene is possibly TRBD1 (6 bases). CDR3 length: 13 residues. V was trimmed by 8 bases and J by 1 base, leaving 11 bases between them. The germline V gene encodes CDR1 SEHNR and CDR2 FQNEAQ (reference sequence).